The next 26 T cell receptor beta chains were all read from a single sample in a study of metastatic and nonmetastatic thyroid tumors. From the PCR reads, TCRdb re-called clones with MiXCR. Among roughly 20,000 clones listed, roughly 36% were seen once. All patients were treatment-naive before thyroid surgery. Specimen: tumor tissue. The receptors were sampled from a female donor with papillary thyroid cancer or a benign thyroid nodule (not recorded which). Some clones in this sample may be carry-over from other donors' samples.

The CDR3 sequence: CASSFGLAGIGELFF. Here the CDR3 DNA reads TGTGCCAGCAGTTTTGGACTAGCGGGGATCGGGGAGCTGTTTTTT. J is TRBJ2-2 and V is TRBV28; TRBD2 matches 12 bases. Unmatched junction bases numbered 3, after V lost 3 bases and J lost 7 bases. This CDR3 is built from 15 residues. CDR1 is MDHEN and CDR2 is SYDVKM in the germline V gene.

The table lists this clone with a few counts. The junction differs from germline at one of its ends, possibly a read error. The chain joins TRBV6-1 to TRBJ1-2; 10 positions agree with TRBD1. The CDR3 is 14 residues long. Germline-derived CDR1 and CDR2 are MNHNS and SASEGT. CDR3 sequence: CASSTSGQGYGYTF. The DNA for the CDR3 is TGTGCCAGCAGTACCTCGGGACAGGGGTATGGTTACACCTTC.

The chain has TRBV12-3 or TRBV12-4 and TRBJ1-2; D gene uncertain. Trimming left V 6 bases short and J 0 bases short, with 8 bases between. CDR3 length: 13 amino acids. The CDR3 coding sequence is TGTGCCAGCAGGGACGCAACTAACTATGGCTACACCTTC. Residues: CASRDATNYGYTF.

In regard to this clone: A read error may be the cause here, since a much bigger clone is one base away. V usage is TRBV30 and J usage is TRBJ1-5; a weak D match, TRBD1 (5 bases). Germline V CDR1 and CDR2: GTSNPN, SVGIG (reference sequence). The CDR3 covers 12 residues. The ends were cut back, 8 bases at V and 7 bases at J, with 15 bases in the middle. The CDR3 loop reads CALRQGTQPQHF. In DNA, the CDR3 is TGTGCCCTCCGGCAGGGTACCCAGCCCCAGCATTTT.

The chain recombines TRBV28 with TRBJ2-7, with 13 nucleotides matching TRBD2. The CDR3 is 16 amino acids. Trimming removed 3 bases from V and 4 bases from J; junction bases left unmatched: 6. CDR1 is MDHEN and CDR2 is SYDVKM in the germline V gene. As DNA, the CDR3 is TGTGCCAGCAGTTTTGCCGGACTAGCGGGAGTATACGAGCAGTACTTC. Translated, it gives CASSFAGLAGVYEQYF.

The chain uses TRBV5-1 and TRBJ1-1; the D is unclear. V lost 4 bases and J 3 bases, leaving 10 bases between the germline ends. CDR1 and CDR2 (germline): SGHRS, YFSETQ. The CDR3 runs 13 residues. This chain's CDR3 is CASSGSGDTEAFF. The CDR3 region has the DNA TGCGCCAGCAGCGGCTCTGGGGACACTGAAGCTTTCTTT.

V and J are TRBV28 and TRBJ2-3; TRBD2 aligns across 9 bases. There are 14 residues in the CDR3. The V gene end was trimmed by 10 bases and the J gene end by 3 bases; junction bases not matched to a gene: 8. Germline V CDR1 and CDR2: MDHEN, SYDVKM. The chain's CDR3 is CATSASGATDTQYF. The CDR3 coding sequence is TGTGCCACCTCCGCTAGCGGGGCAACAGATACGCAGTATTTT.

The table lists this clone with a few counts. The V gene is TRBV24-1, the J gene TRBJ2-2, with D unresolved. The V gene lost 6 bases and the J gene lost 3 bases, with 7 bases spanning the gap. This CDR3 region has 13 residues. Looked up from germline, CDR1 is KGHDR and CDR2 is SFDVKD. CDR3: CATSPPHTGELFF. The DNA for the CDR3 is TGTGCCACCAGTCCCCCCCACACCGGGGAGCTGTTTTTT.

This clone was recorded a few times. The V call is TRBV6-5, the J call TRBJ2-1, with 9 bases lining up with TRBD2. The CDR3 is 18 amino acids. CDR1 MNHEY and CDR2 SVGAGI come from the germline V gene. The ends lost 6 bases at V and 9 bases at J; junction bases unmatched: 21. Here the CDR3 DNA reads TGTGCCAGCAGCCCCCAGACGGGGATAGCGGGAGTCTTTGGTGAGCAGTTCTTC. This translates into CASSPQTGIAGVFGEQFF.

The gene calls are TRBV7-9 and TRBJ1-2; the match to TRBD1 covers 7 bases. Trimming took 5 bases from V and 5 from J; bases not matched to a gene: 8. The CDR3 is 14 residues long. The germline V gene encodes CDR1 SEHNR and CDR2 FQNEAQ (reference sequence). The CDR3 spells CASSRDRGTYGYTF. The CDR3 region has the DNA TGTGCCAGCAGCCGGGACAGAGGGACGTATGGCTACACCTTC. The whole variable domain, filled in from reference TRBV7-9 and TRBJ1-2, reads DTGVSQNPRHKITKRGQNVTFRCDPISEHNRLYWYRQTLGQGPEFLTYFQNEAQLEKSRLLSDRFSAERPKGSFSTLEIQRTEQGDSAMYLCASSRDRGTYGYTFGSGTRLTVV.

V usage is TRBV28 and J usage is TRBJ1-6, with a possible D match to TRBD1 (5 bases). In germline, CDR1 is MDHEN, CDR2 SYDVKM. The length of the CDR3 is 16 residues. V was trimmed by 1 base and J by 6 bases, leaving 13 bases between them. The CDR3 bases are TGTGCCAGCAGTTTATTTGGGGCGAAAGGTAATTCACCCCTCCACTTT. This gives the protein CASSLFGAKGNSPLHF.

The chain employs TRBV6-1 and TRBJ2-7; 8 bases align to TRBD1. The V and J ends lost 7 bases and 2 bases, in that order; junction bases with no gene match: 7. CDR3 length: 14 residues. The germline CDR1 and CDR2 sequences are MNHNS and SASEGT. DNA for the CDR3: TGTGCCAGCACAGGACAGGGCCAGACCTACGAGCAGTACTTC. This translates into CASTGQGQTYEQYF.

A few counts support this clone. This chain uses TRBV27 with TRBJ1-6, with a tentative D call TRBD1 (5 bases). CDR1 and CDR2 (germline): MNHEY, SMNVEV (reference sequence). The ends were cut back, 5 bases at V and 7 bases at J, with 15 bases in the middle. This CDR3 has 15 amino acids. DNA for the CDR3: TGTGCCAGCAGTCCTCGACAGCTTTACAATTCACCCCTCCACTTT. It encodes CASSPRQLYNSPLHF.

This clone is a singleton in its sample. The DNA of the CDR3 is TGTGCCTGGAGTCCCGCGGCCTACGAGCAGTACTTC. Amino acids: CAWSPAAYEQYF. The chain is built from TRBV30 and TRBJ2-7; unclear D gene. The CDR3 length is 12 residues. CDR1 and CDR2 from the germline V gene are GTSNPN and SVGIG (reference sequence). Trimming took off 2 bases at V and 2 bases at J, with 7 bases between the two ends.

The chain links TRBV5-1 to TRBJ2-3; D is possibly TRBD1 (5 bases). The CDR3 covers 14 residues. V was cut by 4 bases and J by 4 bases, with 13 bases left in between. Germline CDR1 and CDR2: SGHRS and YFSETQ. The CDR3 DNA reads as TGCGCCAGCAGCGTCCAGGGTTTTGCAGATACGCAGTATTTT. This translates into CASSVQGFADTQYF.

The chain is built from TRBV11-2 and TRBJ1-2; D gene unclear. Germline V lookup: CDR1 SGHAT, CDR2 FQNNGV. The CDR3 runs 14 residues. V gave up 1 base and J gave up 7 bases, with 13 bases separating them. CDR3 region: CASSLVPAGSGYTF. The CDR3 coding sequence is TGTGCCAGCAGCTTAGTCCCGGCGGGTAGTGGCTACACCTTC.

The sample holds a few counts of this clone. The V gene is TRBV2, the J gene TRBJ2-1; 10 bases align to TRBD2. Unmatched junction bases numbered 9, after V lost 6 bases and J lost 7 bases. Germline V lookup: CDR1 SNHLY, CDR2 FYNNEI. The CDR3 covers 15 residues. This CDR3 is CASRGRSSGRNEQFF. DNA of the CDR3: TGTGCCAGCAGAGGAAGGTCTAGCGGGAGAAATGAGCAGTTCTTC.

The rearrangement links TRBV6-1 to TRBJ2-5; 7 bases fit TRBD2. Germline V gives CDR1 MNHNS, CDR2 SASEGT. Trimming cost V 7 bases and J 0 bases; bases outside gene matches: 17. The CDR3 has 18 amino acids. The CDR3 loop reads CASTKGVVSGPYQETQYF. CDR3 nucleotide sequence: TGTGCCAGCACAAAAGGGGTGGTTAGCGGGCCATACCAAGAGACCCAGTACTTC.

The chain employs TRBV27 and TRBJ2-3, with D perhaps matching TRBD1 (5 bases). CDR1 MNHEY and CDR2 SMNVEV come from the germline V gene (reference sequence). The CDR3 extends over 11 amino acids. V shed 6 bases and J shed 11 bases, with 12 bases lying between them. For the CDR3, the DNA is TGTGCCAGCAGGTACAGGTGGGAGCAGTATTTT. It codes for CASRYRWEQYF.

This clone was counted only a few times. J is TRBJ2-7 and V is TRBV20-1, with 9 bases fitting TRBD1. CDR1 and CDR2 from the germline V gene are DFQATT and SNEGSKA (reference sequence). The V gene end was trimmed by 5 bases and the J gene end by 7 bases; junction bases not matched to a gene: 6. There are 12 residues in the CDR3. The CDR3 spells CSAWDRDFEQYF. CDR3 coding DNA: TGCAGTGCTTGGGACAGGGACTTTGAGCAGTACTTC.

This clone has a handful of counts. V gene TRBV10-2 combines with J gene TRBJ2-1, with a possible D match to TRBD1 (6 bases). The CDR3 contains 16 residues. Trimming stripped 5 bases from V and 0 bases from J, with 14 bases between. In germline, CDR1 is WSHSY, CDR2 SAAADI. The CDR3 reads CASSSQGIGSYNEQFF. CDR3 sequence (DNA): TGCGCCAGCAGTTCCCAGGGGATTGGCTCCTACAATGAGCAGTTCTTC.

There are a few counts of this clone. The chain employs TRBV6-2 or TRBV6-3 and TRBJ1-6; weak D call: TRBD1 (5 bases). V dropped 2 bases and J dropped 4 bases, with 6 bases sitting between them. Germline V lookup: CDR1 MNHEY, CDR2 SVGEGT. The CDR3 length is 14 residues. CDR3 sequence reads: CASSYRGYNSPLHF. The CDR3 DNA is TGTGCCAGCAGTTACAGGGGATATAATTCACCCCTCCACTTT.

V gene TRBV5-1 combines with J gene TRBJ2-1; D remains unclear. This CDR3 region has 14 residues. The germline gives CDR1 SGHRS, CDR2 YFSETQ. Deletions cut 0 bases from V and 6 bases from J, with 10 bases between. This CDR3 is CASSLEGSGNEQFF. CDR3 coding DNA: TGCGCCAGCAGCTTGGAAGGGTCTGGCAATGAGCAGTTCTTC.

Written as DNA, the CDR3 is TGCGCCACCCGGGCTAGCGGGAACACCGGGGAGCTGTTTTTT. Encoded protein: CATRASGNTGELFF. This chain links TRBV5-1 with TRBJ2-2; 7 nucleotides align to TRBD2. Germline values: CDR1 SGHRS, CDR2 YFSETQ. The CDR3 is 14 residues long. J gave up 1 base and V 9 bases, and 6 bases lay outside the gene matches.

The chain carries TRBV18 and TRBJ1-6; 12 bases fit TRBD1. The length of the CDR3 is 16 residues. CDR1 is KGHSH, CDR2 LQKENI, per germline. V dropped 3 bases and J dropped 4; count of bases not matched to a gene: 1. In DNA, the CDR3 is TGTGCCAGCTCACCGGGACAGGGGGCTTATAATTCACCCCTCCACTTT. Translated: CASSPGQGAYNSPLHF.

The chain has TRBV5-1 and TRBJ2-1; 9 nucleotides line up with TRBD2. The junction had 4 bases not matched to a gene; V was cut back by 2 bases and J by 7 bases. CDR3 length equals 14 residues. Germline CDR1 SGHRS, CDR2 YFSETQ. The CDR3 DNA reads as TGCGCCAGCAGCTTTAGCGGGGGTGGTAATGAGCAGTTCTTC. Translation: CASSFSGGGNEQFF.